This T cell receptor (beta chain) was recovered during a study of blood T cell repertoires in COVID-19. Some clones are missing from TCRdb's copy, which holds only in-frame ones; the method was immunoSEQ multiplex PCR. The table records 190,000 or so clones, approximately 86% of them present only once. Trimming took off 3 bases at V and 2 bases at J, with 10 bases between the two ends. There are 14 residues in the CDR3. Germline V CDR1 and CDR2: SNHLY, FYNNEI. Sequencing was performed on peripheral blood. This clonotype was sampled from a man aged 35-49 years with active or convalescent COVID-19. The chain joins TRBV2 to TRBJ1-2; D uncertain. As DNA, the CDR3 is TGTGCCAGCAGTGACCTATCCGGGAACTATGGCTACACCTTC. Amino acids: CASSDLSGNYGYTF. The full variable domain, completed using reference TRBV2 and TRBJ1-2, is EPEVTQTPSHQVTQMGQEVILRCVPISNHLYFYWYRQILGQKVEFLVSFYNNEISEKSEIFDDQFSVERPDGSNFTLKIRSTKLEDSAMYFCASSDLSGNYGYTFGSGTRLTVV.